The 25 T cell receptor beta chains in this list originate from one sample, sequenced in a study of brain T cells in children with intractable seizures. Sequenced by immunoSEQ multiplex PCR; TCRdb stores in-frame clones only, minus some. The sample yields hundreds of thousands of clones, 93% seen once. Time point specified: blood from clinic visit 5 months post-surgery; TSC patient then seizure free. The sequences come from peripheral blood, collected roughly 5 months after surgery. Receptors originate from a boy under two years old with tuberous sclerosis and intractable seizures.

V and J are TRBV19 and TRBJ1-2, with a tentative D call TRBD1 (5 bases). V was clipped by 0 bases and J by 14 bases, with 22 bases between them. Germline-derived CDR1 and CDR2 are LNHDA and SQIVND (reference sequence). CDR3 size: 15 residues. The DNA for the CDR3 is TGTGCCAGTAGTATAGAGCCGGGACGGACGGCTTTGTCTACCTTC. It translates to CASSIEPGRTALSTF.

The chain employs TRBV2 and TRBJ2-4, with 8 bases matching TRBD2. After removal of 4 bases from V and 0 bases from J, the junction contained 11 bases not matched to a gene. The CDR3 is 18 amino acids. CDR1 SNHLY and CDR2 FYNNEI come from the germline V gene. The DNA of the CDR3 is TGTGCCAGCAGTGGGAAAGGAGCGGGAGCCGTAGCCAAAAACATTCAGTACTTC. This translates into CASSGKGAGAVAKNIQYF.

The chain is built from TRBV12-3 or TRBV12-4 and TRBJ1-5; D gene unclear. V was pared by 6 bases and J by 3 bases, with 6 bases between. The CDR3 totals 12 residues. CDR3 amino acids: CASRENNQPQHF. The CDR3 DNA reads TGTGCCAGCAGGGAAAACAATCAGCCCCAGCATTTT.

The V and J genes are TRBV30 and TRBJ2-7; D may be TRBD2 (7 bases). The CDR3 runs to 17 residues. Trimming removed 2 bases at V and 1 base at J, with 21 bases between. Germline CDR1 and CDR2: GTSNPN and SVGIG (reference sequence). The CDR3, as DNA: TGTGCCTGGAGTCCAGCAGGGGCGGGACTAATGTCCTACGAGCAGTACTTC. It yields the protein CAWSPAGAGLMSYEQYF.

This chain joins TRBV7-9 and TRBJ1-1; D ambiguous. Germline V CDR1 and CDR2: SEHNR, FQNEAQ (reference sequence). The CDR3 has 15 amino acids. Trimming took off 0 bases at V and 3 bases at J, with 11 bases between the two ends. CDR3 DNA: TGTGCCAGCAGCTTAGCTCTAATTGTGGACACTGAAGCTTTCTTT. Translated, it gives CASSLALIVDTEAFF.

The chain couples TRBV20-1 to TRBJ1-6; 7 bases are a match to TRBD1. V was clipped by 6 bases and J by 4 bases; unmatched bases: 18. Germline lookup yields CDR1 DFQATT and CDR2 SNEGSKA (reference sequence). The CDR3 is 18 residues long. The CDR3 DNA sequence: TGCAGTGCCAGTGAGTCGACTCGACAGGGTTTATATAATTCACCCCTCCACTTT. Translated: CSASESTRQGLYNSPLHF.

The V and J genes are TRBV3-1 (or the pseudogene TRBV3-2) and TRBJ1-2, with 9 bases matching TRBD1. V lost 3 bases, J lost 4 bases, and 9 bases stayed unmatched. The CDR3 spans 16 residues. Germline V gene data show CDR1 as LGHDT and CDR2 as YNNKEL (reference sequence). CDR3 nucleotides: TGTGCCAGCAGCCAGGACAGGGGAGGGAGTCCCTATGGCTACACCTTC. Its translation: CASSQDRGGSPYGYTF.

CDR3 coding DNA: TGTGCCATCAGTGAGCCAGAGAGACAGCCCACTGAAGCTTTCTTT. Translation: CAISEPERQPTEAFF. J is TRBJ1-1 and V is TRBV10-3; tentative D call: TRBD1 (5 bases). The V end lost 2 bases, the J end lost 4 bases, and 14 bases lay between the germline ends. Germline V CDR1 and CDR2: ENHRY, SYGVKD. The CDR3 runs 15 residues.

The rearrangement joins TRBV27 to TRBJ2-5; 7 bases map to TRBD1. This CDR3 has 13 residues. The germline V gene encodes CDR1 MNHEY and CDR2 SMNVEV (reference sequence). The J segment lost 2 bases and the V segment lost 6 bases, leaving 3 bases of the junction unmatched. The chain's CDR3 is CASSWDSQETQYF. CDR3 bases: TGTGCCAGCAGCTGGGACAGTCAAGAGACCCAGTACTTC.

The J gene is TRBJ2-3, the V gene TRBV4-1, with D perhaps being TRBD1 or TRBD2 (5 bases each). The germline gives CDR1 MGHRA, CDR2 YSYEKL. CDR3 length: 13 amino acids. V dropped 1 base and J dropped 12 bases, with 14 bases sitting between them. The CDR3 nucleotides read TGCGCCAGCAGCCAAGTGGTAGGGGACGATCAGTATTTT. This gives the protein CASSQVVGDDQYF.

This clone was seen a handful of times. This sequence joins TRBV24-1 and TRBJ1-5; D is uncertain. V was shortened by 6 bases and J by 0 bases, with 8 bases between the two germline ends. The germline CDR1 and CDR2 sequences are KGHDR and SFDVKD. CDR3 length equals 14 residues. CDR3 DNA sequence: TGTGCCACCAGTTTAGGAGATAGCAATCAGCCCCAGCATTTT. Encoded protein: CATSLGDSNQPQHF.

The CDR3 protein is CASSVAGAQGTWNYGYTF. In nucleotides, the CDR3 is TGTGCCAGCAGCGTAGCTGGGGCGCAGGGAACGTGGAACTATGGCTACACCTTC. J is TRBJ1-2 and V is TRBV9, with a tentative D call TRBD1 (5 bases). Trimming took 0 bases from V and 2 from J, leaving 20 bases between them. There are 18 residues in the CDR3. The germline gives CDR1 SGDLS, CDR2 YYNGEE.

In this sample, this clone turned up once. The CDR3, as DNA: TGTGCCAGCAGTTACTTAGGGAGTGGTGGCTACACCTTC. Translating gives CASSYLGSGGYTF. The rearrangement uses TRBV6-5 and TRBJ1-2; D ambiguous. Deletions cut 1 base from V and 7 bases from J, with 10 bases between. The V gene's germline CDR1 is MNHEY and CDR2 SVGAGI. The CDR3 runs 13 residues.

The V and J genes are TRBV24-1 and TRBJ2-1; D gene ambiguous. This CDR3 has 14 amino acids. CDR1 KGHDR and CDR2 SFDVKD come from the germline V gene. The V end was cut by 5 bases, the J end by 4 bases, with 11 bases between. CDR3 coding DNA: TGTGCCACCAGTGGGAAAGGCCGTTACAATGAGCAGTTCTTC. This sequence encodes CATSGKGRYNEQFF.

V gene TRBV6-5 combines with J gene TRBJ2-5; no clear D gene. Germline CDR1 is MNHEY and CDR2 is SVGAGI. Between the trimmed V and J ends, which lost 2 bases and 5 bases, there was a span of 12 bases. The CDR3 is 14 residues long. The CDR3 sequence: CASSYSQADETQYF. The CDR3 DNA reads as TGTGCCAGCAGTTACAGTCAAGCTGACGAGACCCAGTACTTC.

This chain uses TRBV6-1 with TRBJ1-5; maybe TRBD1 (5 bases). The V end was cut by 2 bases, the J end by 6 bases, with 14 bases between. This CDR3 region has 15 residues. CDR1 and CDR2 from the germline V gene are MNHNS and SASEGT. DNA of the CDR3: TGTGCCAGCAGTGAAAGGGGTACCAGAGGTCAGCCCCAGCATTTT. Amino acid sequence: CASSERGTRGQPQHF.

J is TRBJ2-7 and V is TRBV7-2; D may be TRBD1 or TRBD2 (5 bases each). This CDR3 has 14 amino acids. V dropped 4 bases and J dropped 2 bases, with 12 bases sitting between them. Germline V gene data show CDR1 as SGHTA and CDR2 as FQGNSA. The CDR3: CASSYTGTAYEQYF. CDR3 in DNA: TGTGCCAGCAGCTATACCGGGACCGCCTACGAGCAGTACTTC.

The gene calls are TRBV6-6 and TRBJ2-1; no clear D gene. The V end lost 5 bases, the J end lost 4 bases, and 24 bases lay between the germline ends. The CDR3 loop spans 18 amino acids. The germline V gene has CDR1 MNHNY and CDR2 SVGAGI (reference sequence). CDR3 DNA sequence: TGTGCCAGCAGTCCACCCCCCTACAGCGCGCCCCATTACAATGAGCAGTTCTTC. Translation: CASSPPPYSAPHYNEQFF.

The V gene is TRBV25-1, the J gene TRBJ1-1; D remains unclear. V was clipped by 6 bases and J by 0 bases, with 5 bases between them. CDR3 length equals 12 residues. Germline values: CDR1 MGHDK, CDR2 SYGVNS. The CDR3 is CASRSMNTEAFF. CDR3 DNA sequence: TGTGCCAGCAGGTCCATGAACACTGAAGCTTTCTTT. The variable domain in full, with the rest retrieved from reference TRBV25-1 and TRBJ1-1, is EADIYQTPRYLVIGTGKKITLECSQTMGHDKMYWYQQDPGMELHLIHYSYGVNSTEKGDLSSESTVSRIRTEHFPLTLESARPSHTSQYLCASRSMNTEAFFGQGTRLTVV.

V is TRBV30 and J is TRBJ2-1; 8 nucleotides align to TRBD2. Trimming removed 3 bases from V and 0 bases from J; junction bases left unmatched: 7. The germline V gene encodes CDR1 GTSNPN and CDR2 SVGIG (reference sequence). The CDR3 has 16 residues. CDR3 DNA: TGTGCCTGGAGCACTAGCGGAGGGAGCTCCTACAATGAGCAGTTCTTC. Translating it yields CAWSTSGGSSYNEQFF.

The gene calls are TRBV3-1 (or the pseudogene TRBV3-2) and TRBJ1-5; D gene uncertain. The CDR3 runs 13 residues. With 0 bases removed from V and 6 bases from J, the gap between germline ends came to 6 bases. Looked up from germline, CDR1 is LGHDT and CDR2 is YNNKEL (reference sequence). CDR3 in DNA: TGTGCCAGCAGCCAAGATCTCGGTCAGCCCCAGCATTTT. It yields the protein CASSQDLGQPQHF.

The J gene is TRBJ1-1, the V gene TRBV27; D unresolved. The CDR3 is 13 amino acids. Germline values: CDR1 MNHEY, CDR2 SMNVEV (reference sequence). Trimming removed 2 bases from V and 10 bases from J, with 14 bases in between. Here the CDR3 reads CASSLGPRVGAFF. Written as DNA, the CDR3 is TGTGCCAGCAGTTTAGGGCCTCGAGTCGGAGCTTTCTTT.

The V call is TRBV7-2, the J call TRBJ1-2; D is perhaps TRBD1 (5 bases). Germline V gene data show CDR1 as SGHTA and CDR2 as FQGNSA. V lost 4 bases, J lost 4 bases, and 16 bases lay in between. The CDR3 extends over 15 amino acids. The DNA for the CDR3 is TGTGCCAGCAGCTCGACAGCGAAATTCCTCTATGGCTACACCTTC. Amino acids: CASSSTAKFLYGYTF.

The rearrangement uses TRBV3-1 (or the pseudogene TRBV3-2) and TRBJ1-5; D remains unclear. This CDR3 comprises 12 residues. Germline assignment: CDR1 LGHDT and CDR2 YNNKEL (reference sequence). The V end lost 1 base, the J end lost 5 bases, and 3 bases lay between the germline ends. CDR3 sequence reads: CASSQGHQPQHF. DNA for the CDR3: TGTGCCAGCAGCCAAGGACATCAGCCCCAGCATTTT.

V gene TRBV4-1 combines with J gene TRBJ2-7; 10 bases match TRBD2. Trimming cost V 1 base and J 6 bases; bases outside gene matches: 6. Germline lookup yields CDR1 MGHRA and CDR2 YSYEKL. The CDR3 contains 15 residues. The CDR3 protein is CASSQVAGGKGEQYF. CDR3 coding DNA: TGCGCCAGCAGCCAAGTAGCGGGAGGCAAGGGCGAGCAGTACTTC.